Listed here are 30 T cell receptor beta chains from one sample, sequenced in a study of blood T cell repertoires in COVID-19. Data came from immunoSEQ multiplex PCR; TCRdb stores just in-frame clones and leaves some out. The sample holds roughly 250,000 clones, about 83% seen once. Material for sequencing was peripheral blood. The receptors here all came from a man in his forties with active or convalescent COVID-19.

The CDR3 region is CASSLDQGREQYF. CDR3 sequence (DNA): TGTGCCAGCAGCTTAGATCAGGGTCGAGAGCAGTACTTC. The chain employs TRBV11-2 and TRBJ2-7; the D gene is possibly TRBD1 (5 bases). CDR1 and CDR2 from the germline V gene are SGHAT and FQNNGV. CDR3 length equals 13 residues. V lost 0 bases and J lost 7, with 10 bases in between.

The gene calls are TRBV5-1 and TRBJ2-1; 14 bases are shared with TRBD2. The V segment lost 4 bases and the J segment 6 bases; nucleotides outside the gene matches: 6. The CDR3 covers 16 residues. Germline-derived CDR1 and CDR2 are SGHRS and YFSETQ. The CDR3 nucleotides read TGCGCCAGCAGCCTTTCCGGGACTAGCGGGAGCAATGAGCAGTTCTTC. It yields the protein CASSLSGTSGSNEQFF.

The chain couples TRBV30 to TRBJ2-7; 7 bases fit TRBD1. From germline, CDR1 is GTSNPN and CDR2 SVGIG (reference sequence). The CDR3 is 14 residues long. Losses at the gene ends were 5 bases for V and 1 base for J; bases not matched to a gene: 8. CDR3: CAWVNRDSSYEQYF. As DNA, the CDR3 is TGTGCCTGGGTGAACCGGGACAGTTCCTACGAGCAGTACTTC.

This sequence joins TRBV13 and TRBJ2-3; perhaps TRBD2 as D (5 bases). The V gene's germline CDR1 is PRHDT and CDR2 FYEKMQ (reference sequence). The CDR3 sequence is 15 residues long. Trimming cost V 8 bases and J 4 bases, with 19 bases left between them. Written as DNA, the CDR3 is TGTGCCAGCGGGGAGACTTCGAGGGAATCAGATACGCAGTATTTT. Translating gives CASGETSRESDTQYF.

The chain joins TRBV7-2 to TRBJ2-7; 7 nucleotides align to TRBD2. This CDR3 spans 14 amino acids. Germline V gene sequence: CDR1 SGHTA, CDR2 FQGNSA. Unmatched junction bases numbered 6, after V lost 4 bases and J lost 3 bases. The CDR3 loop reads CASSSAGRNYEQYF. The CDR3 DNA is TGTGCCAGCAGCTCAGCGGGGCGAAACTACGAGCAGTACTTC.

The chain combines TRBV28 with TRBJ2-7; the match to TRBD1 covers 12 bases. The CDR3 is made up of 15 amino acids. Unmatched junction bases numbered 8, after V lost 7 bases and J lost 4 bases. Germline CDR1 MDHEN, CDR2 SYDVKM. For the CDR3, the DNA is TGTGCCAGCAATTCCGCGGGACAGGGGGCTTACGAGCAGTACTTC. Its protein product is CASNSAGQGAYEQYF.

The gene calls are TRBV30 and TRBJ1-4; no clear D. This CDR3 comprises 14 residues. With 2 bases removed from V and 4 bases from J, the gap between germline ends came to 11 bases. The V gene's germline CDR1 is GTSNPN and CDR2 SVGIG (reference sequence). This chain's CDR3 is CAWSPSSLNEKLFF. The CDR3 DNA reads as TGTGCCTGGAGTCCTTCCTCCCTTAATGAAAAACTGTTTTTT.

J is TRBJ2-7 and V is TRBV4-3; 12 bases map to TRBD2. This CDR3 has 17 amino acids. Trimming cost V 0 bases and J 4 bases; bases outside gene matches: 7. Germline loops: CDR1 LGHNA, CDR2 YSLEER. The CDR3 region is CASSQDWASGGAYEQYF. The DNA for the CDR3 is TGCGCCAGCAGCCAAGATTGGGCTAGCGGGGGGGCTTACGAGCAGTACTTC.

DNA of the CDR3: TGCGCCAGCAGCCATCATCAGGGGAACACTGAAGCTTTCTTT. Protein: CASSHHQGNTEAFF. The V call is TRBV4-3, the J call TRBJ1-1; D perhaps matches TRBD1 (5 bases). The ends were cut back, 3 bases at V and 1 base at J, with 9 bases in the middle. This CDR3 is built from 14 residues. The germline gives CDR1 LGHNA, CDR2 YSLEER.

CDR3: CASSLAGQGNQETQYF. CDR3 nucleotides: TGTGCCAGCAGCTTAGCGGGACAGGGGAACCAAGAGACCCAGTACTTC. The V gene is TRBV7-9, the J gene TRBJ2-5; 10 nucleotides line up with TRBD1. This CDR3 is 16 amino acids long. V was clipped by 0 bases and J by 0 bases; unmatched bases: 1. Germline loops: CDR1 SEHNR, CDR2 FQNEAQ (reference sequence).

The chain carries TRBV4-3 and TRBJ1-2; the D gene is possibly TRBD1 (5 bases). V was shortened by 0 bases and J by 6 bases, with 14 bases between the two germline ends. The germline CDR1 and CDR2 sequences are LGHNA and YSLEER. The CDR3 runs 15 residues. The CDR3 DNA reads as TGCGCCAGCAGCCAAGATCGGGGGGAGGGTAATGGCTACACCTTC. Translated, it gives CASSQDRGEGNGYTF.

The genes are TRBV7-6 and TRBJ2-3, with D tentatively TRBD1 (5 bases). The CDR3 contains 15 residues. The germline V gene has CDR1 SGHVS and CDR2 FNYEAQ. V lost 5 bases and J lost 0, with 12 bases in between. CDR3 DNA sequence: TGTGCCAGCAGCCAGGGTCCTATTAGCACAGATACGCAGTATTTT. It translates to CASSQGPISTDTQYF. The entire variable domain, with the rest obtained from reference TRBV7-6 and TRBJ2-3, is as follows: GAGVSQSPRYKVTKRGQDVALRCDPISGHVSLYWYRQALGQGPEFLTYFNYEAQQDKSGLPNDRFSAERPEGSISTLTIQRTEQRDSAMYRCASSQGPISTDTQYFGPGTRLTVL.

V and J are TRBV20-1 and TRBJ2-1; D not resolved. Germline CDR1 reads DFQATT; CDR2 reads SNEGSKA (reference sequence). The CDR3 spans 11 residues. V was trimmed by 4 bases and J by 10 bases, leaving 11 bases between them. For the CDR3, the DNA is TGCAGTGCTAAAGCACTTATCGAGCAGTTCTTC. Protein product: CSAKALIEQFF.

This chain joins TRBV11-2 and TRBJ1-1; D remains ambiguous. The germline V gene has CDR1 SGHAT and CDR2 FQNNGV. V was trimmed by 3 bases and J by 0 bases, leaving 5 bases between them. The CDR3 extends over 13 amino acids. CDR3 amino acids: CASSFSLNTEAFF. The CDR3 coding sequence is TGTGCCAGCAGCTTCTCCCTGAACACTGAAGCTTTCTTT. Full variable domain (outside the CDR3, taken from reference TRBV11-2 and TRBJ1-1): EAGVAQSPRYKIIEKRQSVAFWCNPISGHATLYWYQQILGQGPKLLIQFQNNGVVDDSQLPKDRFSAERLKGVDSTLKIQPAKLEDSAVYLCASSFSLNTEAFFGQGTRLTVV.

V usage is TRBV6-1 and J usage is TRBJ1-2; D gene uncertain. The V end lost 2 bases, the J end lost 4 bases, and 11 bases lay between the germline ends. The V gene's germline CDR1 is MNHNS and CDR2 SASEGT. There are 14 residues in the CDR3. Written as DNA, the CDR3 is TGTGCCAGCAGTGAATCTGGGCAGGCCTATGGCTACACCTTC. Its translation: CASSESGQAYGYTF.

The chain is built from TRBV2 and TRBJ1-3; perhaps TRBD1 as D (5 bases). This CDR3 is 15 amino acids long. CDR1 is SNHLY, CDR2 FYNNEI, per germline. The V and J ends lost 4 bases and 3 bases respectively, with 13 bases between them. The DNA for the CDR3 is TGTGCCAGCAGTGTTGGGGGGGTCGGTGGAAACACCATATATTTT. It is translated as CASSVGGVGGNTIYF.

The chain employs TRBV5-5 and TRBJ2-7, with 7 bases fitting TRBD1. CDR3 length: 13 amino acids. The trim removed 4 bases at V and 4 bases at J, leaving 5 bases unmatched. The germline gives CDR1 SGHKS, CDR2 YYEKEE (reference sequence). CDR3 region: CASSRLTGYEQYF. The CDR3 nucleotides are TGTGCCAGCAGCAGACTGACAGGGTACGAGCAGTACTTC.

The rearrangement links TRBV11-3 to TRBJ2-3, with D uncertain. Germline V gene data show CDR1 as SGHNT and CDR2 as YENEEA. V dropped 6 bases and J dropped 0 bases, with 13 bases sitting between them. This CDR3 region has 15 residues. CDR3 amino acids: CASSYTTTSTDTQYF. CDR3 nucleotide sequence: TGTGCCAGCAGTTACACTACCACTAGCACAGATACGCAGTATTTT.

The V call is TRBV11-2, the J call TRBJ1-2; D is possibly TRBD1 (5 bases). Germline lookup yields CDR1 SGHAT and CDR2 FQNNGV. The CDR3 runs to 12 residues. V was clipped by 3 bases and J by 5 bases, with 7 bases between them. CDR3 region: CASSFDRYGYTF. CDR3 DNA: TGTGCCAGCAGCTTTGACAGATATGGCTACACCTTC.

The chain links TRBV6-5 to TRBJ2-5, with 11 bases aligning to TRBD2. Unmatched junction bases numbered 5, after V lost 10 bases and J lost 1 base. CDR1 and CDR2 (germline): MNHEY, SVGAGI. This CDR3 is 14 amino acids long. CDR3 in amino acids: CATRSGGAQETQYF. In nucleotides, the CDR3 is TGTGCCACCCGTAGCGGGGGGGCCCAAGAGACCCAGTACTTC.

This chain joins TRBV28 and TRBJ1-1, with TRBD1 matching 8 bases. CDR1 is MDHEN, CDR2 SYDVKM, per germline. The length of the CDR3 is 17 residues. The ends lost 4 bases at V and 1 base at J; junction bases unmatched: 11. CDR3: CASSSPRRDRWNTEAFF. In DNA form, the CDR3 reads TGTGCCAGCAGTTCACCCAGACGGGACAGGTGGAACACTGAAGCTTTCTTT.

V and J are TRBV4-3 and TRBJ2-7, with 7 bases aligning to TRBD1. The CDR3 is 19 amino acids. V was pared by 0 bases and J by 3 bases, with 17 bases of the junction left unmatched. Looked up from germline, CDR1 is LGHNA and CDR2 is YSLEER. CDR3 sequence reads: CASSQERYSSGTAYYEQYF. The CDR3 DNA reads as TGCGCCAGCAGCCAAGAAAGGTATTCATCCGGGACAGCCTACTACGAGCAGTACTTC.

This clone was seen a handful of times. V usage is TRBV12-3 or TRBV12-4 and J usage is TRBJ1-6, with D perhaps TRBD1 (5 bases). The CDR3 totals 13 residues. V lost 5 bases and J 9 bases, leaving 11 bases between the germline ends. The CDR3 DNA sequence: TGTGCCAGCAGTCAGGGTCTAGGTTCACCCCTCCACTTT. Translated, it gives CASSQGLGSPLHF.

The CDR3 reads CASSSDLAKNIQYF. CDR3 coding DNA: TGTGCCAGCAGCTCAGATCTAGCCAAAAACATTCAGTACTTC. This rearrangement joins TRBV7-9 to TRBJ2-4, with D uncertain. CDR3 length: 14 residues. In germline, CDR1 is SEHNR, CDR2 FQNEAQ (reference sequence). Trimming stripped 4 bases from V and 0 bases from J, with 7 bases between.

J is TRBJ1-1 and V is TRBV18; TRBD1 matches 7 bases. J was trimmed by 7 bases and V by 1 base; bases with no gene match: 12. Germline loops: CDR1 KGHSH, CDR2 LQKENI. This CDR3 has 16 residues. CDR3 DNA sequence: TGTGCCAGCTCACCACAGGTTGGGTCGGGACAGAGTGAAGCTTTCTTT. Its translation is CASSPQVGSGQSEAFF.

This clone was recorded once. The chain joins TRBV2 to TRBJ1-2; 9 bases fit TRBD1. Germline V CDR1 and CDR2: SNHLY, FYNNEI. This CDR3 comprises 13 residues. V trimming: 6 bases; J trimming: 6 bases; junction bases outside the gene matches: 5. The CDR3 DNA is TGTGCCAGCAGAGGGACAGGGATTAATGGCTACACCTTC. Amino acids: CASRGTGINGYTF.

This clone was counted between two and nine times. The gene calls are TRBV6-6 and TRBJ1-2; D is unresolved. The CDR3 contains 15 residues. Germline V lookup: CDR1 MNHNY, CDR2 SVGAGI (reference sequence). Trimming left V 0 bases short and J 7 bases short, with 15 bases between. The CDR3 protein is CASSYSSGAVAGYTF. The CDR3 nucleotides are TGTGCCAGCAGTTACTCTTCAGGCGCTGTTGCTGGCTACACCTTC.

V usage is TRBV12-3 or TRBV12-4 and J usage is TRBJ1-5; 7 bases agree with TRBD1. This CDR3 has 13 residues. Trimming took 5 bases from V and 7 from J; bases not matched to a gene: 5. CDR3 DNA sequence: TGTGCCAGCAGTCCAGGGGGTCTACAGCCCCAGCATTTT. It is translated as CASSPGGLQPQHF.

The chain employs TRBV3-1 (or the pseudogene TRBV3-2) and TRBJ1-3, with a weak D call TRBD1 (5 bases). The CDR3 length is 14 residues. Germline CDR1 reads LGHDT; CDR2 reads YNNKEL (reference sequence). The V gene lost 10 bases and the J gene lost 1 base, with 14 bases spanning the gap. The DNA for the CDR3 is TGTGCCACCGAACCAGGGTTTTCTGGAAACACCATATATTTT. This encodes CATEPGFSGNTIYF.

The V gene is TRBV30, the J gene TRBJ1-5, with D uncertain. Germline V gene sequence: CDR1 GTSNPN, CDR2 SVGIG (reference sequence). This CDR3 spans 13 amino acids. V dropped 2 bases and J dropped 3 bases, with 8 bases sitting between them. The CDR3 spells CAWSQAYNQPQHF. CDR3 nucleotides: TGTGCCTGGAGTCAGGCATACAATCAGCCCCAGCATTTT.